This T cell receptor (beta chain) was sequenced during a study of blood T cell repertoires in COVID-19. Study summary: PBMCs, B-cell-depleted T cells, or T cells provided the cDNA or gDNA that made up the material.

CDR3 size: 14 residues. V shed 4 bases and J shed 5 bases, with 14 bases lying between them. Germline V CDR1 and CDR2: SGHAT, FQNNGV. Original methodology: Quantification of nucleated cells was approximated via reference gene primer amplification. The assay was immunoSEQ multiplex PCR, and TCRdb's table has in-frame clones only and misses some. V and J calls and clone size are copied from that table; D and trimming were computed from the DNA. The table includes 150,000 or so clones, roughly nine tenths detected once. The clonotype was recovered from a man aged 18 to 29 with acute or convalescent COVID-19. The sequenced sample consisted of peripheral blood. The chain uses TRBV11-2 and TRBJ2-5, with D tentatively TRBD2 (5 bases). The CDR3 here is CASSSRGAQETQYF. The CDR3 nucleotides read TGTGCCAGCAGCTCTCGGGGAGCCCAGGAGACCCAGTACTTC.